This entry features one T cell receptor (beta chain) sequence. The antigen is undetermined. The data were obtained in a study of a mutant IDH1 vaccine in newly diagnosed glioma. In the study overall: The first vaccination came 4-6 weeks after radiotherapy alone, or with temozolomide cycles.

The method was immunoSEQ multiplex PCR; TCRdb's version includes in-frame clones alone and lacks a portion of them. This sample has about 44,000 clones, with 91% found just once. The time point here: week 23, last vaccination. Every vaccination contained 300 ug of the mutant IDH1 20-mer peptide and was paired with topical imiquimod. Trimming took off 1 base at V and 6 bases at J, with 16 bases between the two ends. There are 16 residues in the CDR3. Germline V gives CDR1 SGHAT, CDR2 FQNNGV. Findings and caveats of the study: There seemed to be no relation between pseudoprogression and changes in top peripheral T cell clonotypes.

The sequences come from PBMCs, collected from a glioma patient whose treatment included an IDH1 peptide vaccine. The clonotype comes from a man aged 50 to 60 with glioma. This chain connects TRBV11-2 to TRBJ2-1; a possible D gene is TRBD1 (6 bases). The CDR3 loop is CASSLGGRSSRNEQFF. DNA for the CDR3: TGTGCCAGCAGCTTAGGGGGGCGGAGTTCTCGCAATGAGCAGTTCTTC.